This record concerns one T cell receptor (beta chain) sequence. These data originate in a study of blood T cell repertoires in COVID-19. Trimming at V came to 4 bases and at J to 2 bases, leaving 9 bases not matched to a gene. The CDR3 consists of 17 residues. Germline V gene data show CDR1 as SGHDT and CDR2 as YYEEEE. Assay used: immunoSEQ multiplex PCR; TCRdb lists only in-frame clones, some missing. The data show around 220,000 clones, around 88% seen once. The TCR sequence derives from a man between 18 and 29 years old with active or convalescent COVID-19. The sample comprised peripheral blood. The chain carries TRBV5-6 and TRBJ2-2; TRBD2 matches at 9 bases. The CDR3 nucleotides are TGTGCCAGCAGCCCTGAGAGCGGGAGGATCAACACCGGGGAGCTGTTTTTT. It codes for CASSPESGRINTGELFF.